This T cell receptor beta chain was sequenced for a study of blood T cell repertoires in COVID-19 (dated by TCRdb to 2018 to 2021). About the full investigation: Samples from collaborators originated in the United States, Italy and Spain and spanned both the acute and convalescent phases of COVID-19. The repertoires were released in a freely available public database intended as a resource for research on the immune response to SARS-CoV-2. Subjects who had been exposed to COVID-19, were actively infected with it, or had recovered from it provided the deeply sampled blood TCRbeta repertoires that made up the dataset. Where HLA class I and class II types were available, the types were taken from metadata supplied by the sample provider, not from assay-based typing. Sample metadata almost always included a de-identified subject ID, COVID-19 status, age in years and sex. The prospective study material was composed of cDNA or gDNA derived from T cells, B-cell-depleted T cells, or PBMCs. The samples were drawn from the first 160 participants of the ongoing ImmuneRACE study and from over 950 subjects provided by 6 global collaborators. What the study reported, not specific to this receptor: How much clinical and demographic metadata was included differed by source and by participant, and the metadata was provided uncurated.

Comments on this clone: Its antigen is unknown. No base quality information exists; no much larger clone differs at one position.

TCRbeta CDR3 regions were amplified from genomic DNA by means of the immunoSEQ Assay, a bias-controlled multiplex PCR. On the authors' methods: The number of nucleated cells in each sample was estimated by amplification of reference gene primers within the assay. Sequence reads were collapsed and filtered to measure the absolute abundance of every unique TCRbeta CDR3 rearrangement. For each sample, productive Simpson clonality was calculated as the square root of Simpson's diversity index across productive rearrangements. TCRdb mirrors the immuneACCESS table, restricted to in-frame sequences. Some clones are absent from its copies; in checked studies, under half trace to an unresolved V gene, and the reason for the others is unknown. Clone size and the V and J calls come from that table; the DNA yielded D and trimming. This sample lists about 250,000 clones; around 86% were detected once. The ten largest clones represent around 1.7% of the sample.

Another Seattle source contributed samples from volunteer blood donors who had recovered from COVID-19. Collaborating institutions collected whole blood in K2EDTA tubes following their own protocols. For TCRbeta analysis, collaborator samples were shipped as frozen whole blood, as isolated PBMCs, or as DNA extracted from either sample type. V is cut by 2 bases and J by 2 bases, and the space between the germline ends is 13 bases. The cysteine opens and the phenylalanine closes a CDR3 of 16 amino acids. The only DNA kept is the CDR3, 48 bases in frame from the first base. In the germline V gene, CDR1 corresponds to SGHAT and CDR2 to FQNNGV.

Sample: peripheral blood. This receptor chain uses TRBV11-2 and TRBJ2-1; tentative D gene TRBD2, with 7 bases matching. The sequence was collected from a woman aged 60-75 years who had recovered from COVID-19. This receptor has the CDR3 CASSLSGGRTYNEQFF. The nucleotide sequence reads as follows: TGTGCCAGCAGCTTATCGGGGGGCCGAACCTACAATGAGCAGTTCTTC.